The 23 T cell receptor beta chains in this list originate from one sample, sequenced in a study of T cell clonotyping in hematopoietic cell transplantation (dated by TCRdb to about 2021). The time point label corresponds to: recipient sample about 28 days before transplant, after cytoreduction. The method behind the library was the immunoSEQ multiplex PCR assay. This immuneACCESS table, as held by TCRdb, lists in-frame sequences with V and J called but not all clones. Of the missing ones, under half trace to an unresolved V gene in checked studies; the others have no known cause. The sample table contains about 43,000 clones; only one count was recorded for 85% of them. Of the sample, approximately 3% falls within the top ten clones. The sequencing used peripheral blood mononuclear cells, collected before stem cell transplant. The receptors derive from a man aged 60 to 69 with acute myeloid leukemia. Some clones in this sample may be carry-over from other donors' samples.

V is TRBV30 and J is TRBJ1-6; possibly TRBD1 for D (5 bases). V was clipped by 5 bases and J by 3 bases, with 14 bases between them. This CDR3 has 15 amino acids. Per germline, CDR1 GTSNPN and CDR2 SVGIG (reference sequence). The CDR3 reads CAWAAGSIYNSPLHF. The CDR3 DNA follows: TGTGCCTGGGCCGCAGGGTCCATCTATAATTCACCCCTCCACTTT.

This sequence joins TRBV28 and TRBJ2-5; 8 bases line up with TRBD2. The CDR3 is made up of 13 amino acids. CDR1 is MDHEN, CDR2 SYDVKM, per germline. V shed 7 bases and J 4 bases; nucleotides not matched to a gene: 5. The CDR3 sequence is CASTRAGAETQYF. The CDR3 nucleotides are TGTGCCAGCACCCGAGCGGGGGCAGAGACCCAGTACTTC. Drawing the rest from reference TRBV28 and TRBJ2-5, the complete variable domain is DVKVTQSSRYLVKRTGEKVFLECVQDMDHENMFWYRQDPGLGLRLIYFSYDVKMKEKGDIPEGYSVSREKKERFSLILESASTNQTSMYLCASTRAGAETQYFGPGTRLLVL.

The chain is built from TRBV27 and TRBJ2-7; possibly TRBD1 for D (6 bases). CDR3 length equals 14 residues. Germline CDR1 reads MNHEY; CDR2 reads SMNVEV (reference sequence). Trimming removed 8 bases from V and 0 bases from J, with 14 bases in between. The CDR3 coding sequence is TGTGCCAGCTCCCCGAGACAGGCCTCCTACGAGCAGTACTTC. This encodes CASSPRQASYEQYF.

This clone was detected only a few times. The gene calls are TRBV9 and TRBJ1-5; tentatively, D is TRBD1 (5 bases). Germline assignment: CDR1 SGDLS and CDR2 YYNGEE. V was shortened by 0 bases and J by 7 bases, with 14 bases between the two germline ends. The CDR3 extends over 15 amino acids. The CDR3 nucleotides are TGTGCCAGCAGCGTAGGTCCGGGGGGGGTCCAGCCCCAGCATTTT. It is translated as CASSVGPGGVQPQHF.

Only a few counts were recorded for this clone. V is TRBV28 and J is TRBJ2-1, with 8 bases fitting TRBD2. Germline assignment: CDR1 MDHEN and CDR2 SYDVKM. The CDR3 consists of 16 residues. Trimming at V came to 6 bases and at J to 6 bases, leaving 13 bases not matched to a gene. This CDR3 is CASSRAGALRVNEQFF. CDR3 nucleotides: TGTGCCAGCAGCCGAGCGGGGGCCCTCCGCGTCAATGAGCAGTTCTTC.

The chain recombines TRBV28 with TRBJ1-2; the D gene is possibly TRBD1 (6 bases). The CDR3 spans 15 residues. The germline V gene encodes CDR1 MDHEN and CDR2 SYDVKM. Trimming stripped 3 bases from V and 4 bases from J, with 15 bases between. The CDR3 coding sequence is TGTGCCAGCAGTTTCCCTGTACAGGGCGCCTATGGCTACACCTTC. Protein sequence: CASSFPVQGAYGYTF.

This clone was recorded a few times. The rearrangement links TRBV9 to TRBJ2-1; D possibly corresponds to TRBD2 (7 bases). CDR1 is SGDLS and CDR2 is YYNGEE in the germline V gene. This CDR3 has 15 residues. V lost 1 base and J 9 bases, leaving 17 bases between the germline ends. In DNA form, the CDR3 reads TGTGCCAGCAGCGTAAGCGGGACTTTAGGGGGTGAGCAGTTCTTC. Its protein is CASSVSGTLGGEQFF.

The rearrangement uses TRBV21-1 and TRBJ1-2; TRBD1 is the table's D call and was not checked against the DNA. TRBV21-1 has pseudogene status. The CDR3 sequence is 16 residues long. This chain's CDR3 is CASSPYEGQGGHGYTF. The DNA for the CDR3 is TGTGCCAGCAGCCCCTACGAGGGACAGGGGGGTCATGGCTACACCTTC.

The chain is built from TRBV4-1 and TRBJ1-4, with D uncertain. The germline V gene encodes CDR1 MGHRA and CDR2 YSYEKL. Trimming took 1 base from V and 6 from J, leaving 12 bases between them. The CDR3 has 15 residues. The CDR3 protein is CASSQVPGDDEKLFF. CDR3 DNA sequence: TGCGCCAGCAGCCAAGTACCCGGGGATGATGAAAAACTGTTTTTT.

The J gene is TRBJ2-7, the V gene TRBV19, with TRBD1 identical over 7 bases. The ends lost 3 bases at V and 0 bases at J; junction bases unmatched: 2. The germline V gene encodes CDR1 LNHDA and CDR2 SQIVND (reference sequence). The CDR3 loop spans 14 amino acids. As DNA, the CDR3 is TGTGCCAGTAGTATCGGACAGGCCTCCTACGAGCAGTACTTC. It encodes CASSIGQASYEQYF.

This clone was recorded a few times. The chain is built from TRBV7-8 and TRBJ1-5, with D unclear. The germline CDR1 and CDR2 sequences are SGHVS and FQNEAQ. The V gene lost 1 base and the J gene lost 4 bases, with 11 bases spanning the gap. The CDR3 totals 15 residues. DNA of the CDR3: TGTGCCAGCAGCTTAGTTTCTGGGAGTAATCAGCCCCAGCATTTT. It encodes CASSLVSGSNQPQHF. Full variable domain (remainder filled in from reference TRBV7-8 and TRBJ1-5): GAGVSQSPRYKVAKRGQDVALRCDPISGHVSLFWYQQALGQGPEFLTYFQNEAQLDKSGLPSDRFFAERPEGSVSTLKIQRTQQEDSAVYLCASSLVSGSNQPQHFGDGTRLSIL.

The CDR3 loop is CASSSHSVGQELFF. In DNA, the CDR3 is TGTGCCAGCAGCTCCCATAGTGTCGGGCAGGAGCTGTTTTTT. The gene calls are TRBV7-3 and TRBJ2-2; no clear D gene. Germline-derived CDR1 and CDR2 are SGHTA and FQGTGA. V lost 4 bases, J lost 10 bases, and 16 bases lay in between. The CDR3 extends over 14 amino acids. Full variable domain (rest looked up from reference TRBV7-3 and TRBJ2-2): GAGVSQTPSNKVTEKGKYVELRCDPISGHTALYWYRQSLGQGPEFLIYFQGTGAADDSGLPNDRFFAVRPEGSVSTLKIQRTERGDSAVYLCASSSHSVGQELFFGEGSRLTVL.

This chain connects TRBV10-3 to TRBJ1-2; D is ambiguous. The CDR3 has 16 residues. Germline CDR1 reads ENHRY; CDR2 reads SYGVKD. Trimming removed 2 bases at V and 0 bases at J, with 13 bases between. DNA for the CDR3: TGTGCCATCAGTGAGCCCTCCGGGCCCTCTAACTATGGCTACACCTTC. Translating gives CAISEPSGPSNYGYTF.

V usage is TRBV6-5 and J usage is TRBJ1-5; D unresolved. CDR1 MNHEY and CDR2 SVGAGI come from the germline V gene. V shed 4 bases and J shed 2 bases, with 12 bases lying between them. This CDR3 region has 15 residues. The CDR3 region is CASSSGPGGNQPQHF. In DNA form, the CDR3 reads TGTGCCAGCAGTTCTGGCCCTGGGGGCAATCAGCCCCAGCATTTT.

This rearrangement joins TRBV7-3 to TRBJ2-1; unclear D gene. There are 14 residues in the CDR3. The V end lost 3 bases, the J end lost 8 bases, and 14 bases lay between the germline ends. Germline-derived CDR1 and CDR2 are SGHTA and FQGTGA. The CDR3 protein is CASSFSGLTDEQFF. CDR3 sequence (DNA): TGTGCCAGCAGCTTCTCCGGGCTCACAGATGAGCAGTTCTTC.

The V call is TRBV6-1, the J call TRBJ2-6; D unresolved. This CDR3 is 14 amino acids long. Germline values: CDR1 MNHNS, CDR2 SASEGT. Trimming removed 9 bases from V and 0 bases from J, with 9 bases in between. The CDR3 here is CARAGLSGANVLTF. As DNA, the CDR3 is TGTGCCAGGGCAGGCCTCTCTGGGGCCAACGTCCTGACTTTC.

This chain uses TRBV7-3 with TRBJ2-5, with D possibly TRBD1 on 6 matching bases. The germline V gene has CDR1 SGHTA and CDR2 FQGTGA. The CDR3 spans 13 residues. V was pared by 4 bases and J by 5 bases, with 11 bases between. CDR3 residues: CASSSNDRETQYF. DNA of the CDR3: TGTGCCAGCAGCTCAAACGACAGGGAGACCCAGTACTTC.

The V gene is TRBV11-3, the J gene TRBJ2-5, with D uncertain. Germline-derived CDR1 and CDR2 are SGHNT and YENEEA. Trimming removed 4 bases at V and 4 bases at J, with 10 bases between. The CDR3 sequence is 13 residues long. The CDR3 sequence is CASSYPPGETQYF. For the CDR3, the DNA is TGTGCCAGCAGCTACCCCCCGGGAGAGACCCAGTACTTC.

The V call is TRBV7-6, the J call TRBJ2-1; D not certain. Germline V lookup: CDR1 SGHVS, CDR2 FNYEAQ. Trimming took 5 bases from V and 5 from J, leaving 4 bases between them. This CDR3 region has 11 residues. The DNA for the CDR3 is TGTGCCAGCAGCCCTCACAATGAGCAGTTCTTC. It specifies CASSPHNEQFF.

CDR3 loop: CASSDRAVSYGYTF. For the CDR3, the DNA is TGTGCCAGCAGTGACAGGGCTGTAAGCTATGGCTACACCTTC. The V and J genes are TRBV6-6 and TRBJ1-2; 7 nucleotides align to TRBD1. Trimming removed 5 bases from V and 4 bases from J; junction bases left unmatched: 7. CDR3 length: 14 amino acids. In germline, CDR1 is MNHNY, CDR2 SVGAGI (reference sequence).

This clone was recorded a few times. The rearrangement uses TRBV11-2 and TRBJ1-2, with D tentatively TRBD1 (6 bases). The germline CDR1 and CDR2 sequences are SGHAT and FQNNGV. V was cut by 5 bases and J by 5 bases, with 15 bases left in between. This CDR3 comprises 14 residues. The CDR3 sequence: CASSPAGGDYGYTF. CDR3 nucleotides: TGTGCCAGCAGCCCGGCGGGGGGCGATTATGGCTACACCTTC.

CDR3 region: CASSFGLAGGLVTGELFF. For the CDR3, the DNA is TGCGCCAGCAGCTTCGGACTAGCGGGGGGGCTAGTCACCGGGGAGCTGTTTTTT. This sequence joins TRBV5-1 and TRBJ2-2, with TRBD2 matching 15 bases. J gave up 4 bases and V 2 bases, and 6 bases lay outside the gene matches. Germline loops: CDR1 SGHRS, CDR2 YFSETQ. The CDR3 covers 18 residues.

As regards this clone: One end of the junction fails to match germline, which may point to a read error. The chain combines TRBV7-2 with TRBJ2-5, with TRBD2 identical over 9 bases. The length of the CDR3 is 17 residues. Germline V gene sequence: CDR1 SGHTA, CDR2 FQGNSA. The CDR3 is CAGSMRMRLAALPTQYF. The CDR3 DNA follows: TGTGCCGGCAGCATGAGGATGCGACTAGCGGCGTTGCCGACCCAGTACTTC.